This T cell receptor (beta chain) comes out of a study of cytomegalovirus exposure and HLA in healthy donors. PCR used 60 Vbeta primers and 13 Jbeta primers. Generated by immunoSEQ multiplex PCR, the TCRdb table keeps only in-frame clones and is missing some. The sample lists around 100,000 clones, 75% to 90% occurring once. Trimming took 0 bases from V and 4 from J, leaving 22 bases between them. The CDR3 sequence is 18 residues long. Germline CDR1 MNHEY, CDR2 SMNVEV (reference sequence). The chain is built from TRBV27 and TRBJ2-7, with D possibly being TRBD2 (7 bases). The sequencing sample was made of PBMCs. This receptor was obtained from a middle-aged man in good health and CMV-seronegative. CDR3 bases: TGTGCCAGCAGTTTATCTGTTGGCTACGGGCGGGGGCGGTACGAGCAGTACTTC. It encodes CASSLSVGYGRGRYEQYF.